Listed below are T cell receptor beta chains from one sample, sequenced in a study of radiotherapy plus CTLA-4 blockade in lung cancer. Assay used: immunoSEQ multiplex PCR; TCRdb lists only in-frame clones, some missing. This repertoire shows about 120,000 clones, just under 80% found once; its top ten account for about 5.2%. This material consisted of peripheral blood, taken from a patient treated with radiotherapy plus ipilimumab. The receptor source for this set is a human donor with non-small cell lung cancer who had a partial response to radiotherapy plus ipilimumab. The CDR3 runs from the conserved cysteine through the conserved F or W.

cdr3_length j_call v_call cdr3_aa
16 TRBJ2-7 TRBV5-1 CASSLDLAALSYEQYF
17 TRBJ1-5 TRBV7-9 CASSLGSGSMYNQPQHF
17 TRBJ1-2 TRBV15 CATSRKLGRTVDYGYTF
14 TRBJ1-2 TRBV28 CASSLSTGDYGYTF
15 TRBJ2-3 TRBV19 CASSIGTSGTDTQYF
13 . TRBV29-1 CSAGASGRNEQYF
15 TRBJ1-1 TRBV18 CASSPPGIQNTEAFF
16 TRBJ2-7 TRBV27 CASGPKPGQDIYEQYF
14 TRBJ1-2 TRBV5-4 CASRLSGASYGYTF
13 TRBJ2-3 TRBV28 CASSFREGDTQYF
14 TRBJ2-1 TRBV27 CASSLGQLGREQFF
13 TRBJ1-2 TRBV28 CASSQSGTYGYTF
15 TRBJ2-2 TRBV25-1 CASTPPGLNTGELFF
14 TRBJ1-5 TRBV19 CASSTRDRVQSQHF
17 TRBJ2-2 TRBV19 CASGRGPGQKNTGELFF
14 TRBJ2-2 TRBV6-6 CASSLAGGTGELFF
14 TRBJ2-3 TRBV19 CASSMTTPTDTQYF
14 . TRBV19 CASAIAGGTYEQYF
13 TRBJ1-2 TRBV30 CAWTGNRGWGYTF
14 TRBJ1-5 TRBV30 CAWSLKGGNQPQHF
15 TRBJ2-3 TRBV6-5 CASSYLAGVPDTQYF
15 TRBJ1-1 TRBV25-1 CASSEASTGMSEAFF
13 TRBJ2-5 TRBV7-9 CASSPGQEETQYF
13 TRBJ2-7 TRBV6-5 CASRRRELYEQYF
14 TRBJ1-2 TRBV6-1 CASSRGPGDYGYTF
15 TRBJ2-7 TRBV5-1 CASTPSGTSSYEQYF
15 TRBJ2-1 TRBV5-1 CASSLLAGTYNEQFF
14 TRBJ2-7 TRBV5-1 CASTPFTGSYEQYF
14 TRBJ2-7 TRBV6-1 CASSLRDRQYEQYF
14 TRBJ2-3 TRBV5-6 CASSFSGEQNTQYF
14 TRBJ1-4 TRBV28 CASSLAGFREKLFF
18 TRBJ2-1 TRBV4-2 CASSQDSTAGGPRNEQFF
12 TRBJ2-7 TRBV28 CASSPLVSEQYF
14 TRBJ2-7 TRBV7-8 CASSLMYGSYEQYF
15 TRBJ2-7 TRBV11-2 CASSSRGTGLYEQYF
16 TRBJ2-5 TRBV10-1 CASSLQGVSGTETQYF
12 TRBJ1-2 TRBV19 CASSFHAGLSAF
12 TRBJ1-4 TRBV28 CASSERQEKLFF
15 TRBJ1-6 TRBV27 CASSPDSFLNSPLHF
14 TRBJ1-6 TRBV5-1 CASSLGQASSPLHF
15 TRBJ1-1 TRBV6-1 CASRAQGLMNTEAFF
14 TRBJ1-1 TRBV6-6 CASSSESAPGEAFF
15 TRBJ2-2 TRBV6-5 CASSQDSPNTGELFF
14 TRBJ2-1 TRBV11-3 CASSLVRGSDEQFF
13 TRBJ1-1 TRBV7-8 CASSLARGVEAFF
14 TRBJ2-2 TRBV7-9 CASCLWPNTGELFF
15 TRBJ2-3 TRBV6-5 CASSYSAGRTDTQYF
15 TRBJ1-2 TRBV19 CASSSSAGQDYGYTF
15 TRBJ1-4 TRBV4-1 CASSHPGQGYEKLFF
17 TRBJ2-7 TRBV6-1 CASSEPIQGGSHREQYF
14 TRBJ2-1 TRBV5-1 CASSPRTANNEQFF
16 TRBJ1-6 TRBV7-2 CASSLSVGGVNSPLHF
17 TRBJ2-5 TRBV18 CASSPIGTGVLGETQYF
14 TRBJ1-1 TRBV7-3 CASSSQGSNTEAFF
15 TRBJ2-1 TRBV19 CASSKGSSGSNEQFF
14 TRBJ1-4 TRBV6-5 CASRLTTTNEKLFF
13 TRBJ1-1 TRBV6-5 CASTRQGDTEAFF
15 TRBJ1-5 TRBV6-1 CASSWTADSNQPQHF